This entry lists 26 T cell receptor beta chains sequenced from one sample in a study of OX40 agonist ivuxolimab in advanced cancers. The assay was immunoSEQ multiplex PCR, and TCRdb's table has in-frame clones only and misses some. The sample carries more than 60,000 clones, around 86% recorded once. The source material was CD4+ or CD8+ T cells sorted from blood, sampled in a trial of the OX40 agonist ivuxolimab. Source of these receptors: an adult with an advanced solid tumor such as melanoma, head and neck, liver or kidney cancer.

The rearrangement uses TRBV6-5 and TRBJ2-2, with 7 bases fitting TRBD2. The CDR3 length is 15 residues. Germline CDR1 reads MNHEY; CDR2 reads SVGAGI. Losses at the gene ends were 6 bases for V and 2 bases for J; bases not matched to a gene: 6. The chain's CDR3 is CASSRTRTNTGELFF. In DNA form, the CDR3 reads TGTGCCAGCAGCCGGACTAGAACTAACACCGGGGAGCTGTTTTTT.

This clone was counted between two and nine times. V gene TRBV11-3 combines with J gene TRBJ1-2, with TRBD1 as a possible D gene (6 bases). The V gene's germline CDR1 is SGHNT and CDR2 YENEEA. The CDR3 spans 15 residues. Trimming removed 3 bases at V and 8 bases at J, with 19 bases between. Here the CDR3 DNA reads TGTGCCAGCAGCTTGCGATCCGGGACAACGCGGGGCTACACCTTC. The encoded protein is CASSLRSGTTRGYTF.

The J gene is TRBJ2-3, the V gene TRBV10-3, with 12 bases matching TRBD2. V lost 6 bases and J lost 1; bases outside the gene matches: 14. Germline values: CDR1 ENHRY, CDR2 SYGVKD. CDR3 length equals 19 residues. Written as DNA, the CDR3 is TGTGCCATCAGCCGGGCACTAGCGGGAGGAGGAGGAGGCACAGATACGCAGTATTTT. Translation gives CAISRALAGGGGGTDTQYF.

In DNA, the CDR3 is TGTGCCAGCAGGACAGCCCATCAAGAGACCCAGTACTTC. This gives the protein CASRTAHQETQYF. V is TRBV6-1 and J is TRBJ2-5; the D gene is possibly TRBD1 (5 bases). V was pared by 6 bases and J by 2 bases, with 10 bases between. This CDR3 comprises 13 residues. Germline V gives CDR1 MNHNS, CDR2 SASEGT.

This chain connects TRBV7-9 to TRBJ2-5; weak D call: TRBD2 (6 bases). The CDR3 runs 14 residues. Germline CDR1 is SEHNR and CDR2 is FQNEAQ (reference sequence). Trimming stripped 5 bases from V and 2 bases from J, with 12 bases between. The CDR3 DNA follows: TGTGCCAGCAGCATGATAGCGGTACAAGAGACCCAGTACTTC. It codes for CASSMIAVQETQYF.

V and J are TRBV19 and TRBJ1-1, with D hard to call. Between the trimmed V and J ends, which lost 3 bases and 7 bases, there was a span of 24 bases. The germline CDR1 and CDR2 sequences are LNHDA and SQIVND (reference sequence). This CDR3 comprises 17 residues. The CDR3 nucleotides are TGTGCCAGTAGTATTATTGTTTCGGGTCAGAACTCGGGTGAAGCTTTCTTT. The encoded protein is CASSIIVSGQNSGEAFF.

The chain links TRBV11-1 to TRBJ2-7; a possible D gene is TRBD1 (6 bases). V lost 5 bases to trimming and J lost 3 bases, with 11 bases between them. Germline lookup yields CDR1 SGHAT and CDR2 FQDESV (reference sequence). CDR3 length equals 13 residues. In DNA, the CDR3 is TGTGCCAGCAGCGCGAACAGGGTCTACGAGCAGTACTTC. Its protein product is CASSANRVYEQYF.

The chain links TRBV11-2 to TRBJ2-1; TRBD1 is a possible D gene (6 bases). This CDR3 spans 15 amino acids. From germline, CDR1 is SGHAT and CDR2 FQNNGV. V was cut by 5 bases and J by 7 bases, with 18 bases left in between. In nucleotides, the CDR3 is TGTGCCAGCAGCCCCAGGGGCGGAGGATTAAATGAGCAGTTCTTC. As protein: CASSPRGGGLNEQFF.

This chain uses TRBV18 with TRBJ1-2; D might be TRBD1 (5 bases). CDR1 and CDR2 from the germline V gene are KGHSH and LQKENI. V lost 6 bases and J lost 9, with 17 bases in between. This CDR3 contains 13 residues. DNA for the CDR3: TGTGCCAGCTCTCCAGGCGGGACTTATAGCTACACCTTC. Translated, it gives CASSPGGTYSYTF.

J is TRBJ1-4 and V is TRBV18, with unresolved D. Per germline, CDR1 KGHSH and CDR2 LQKENI. The CDR3 has 13 amino acids. V gave up 3 bases and J gave up 5 bases, with 7 bases separating them. CDR3 residues: CASSPWENEKLFF. The CDR3 DNA reads as TGTGCCAGCTCACCTTGGGAGAATGAAAAACTGTTTTTT.

The J gene is TRBJ1-5, the V gene TRBV7-8; D is uncertain. Germline lookup yields CDR1 SGHVS and CDR2 FQNEAQ. V was shortened by 5 bases and J by 5 bases, with 10 bases between the two germline ends. CDR3 length: 13 amino acids. Here the CDR3 DNA reads TGTGCCAGCAGCGCCGGCGGAGATCAGCCCCAGCATTTT. As protein: CASSAGGDQPQHF.

V usage is TRBV20-1 and J usage is TRBJ1-2, with no clear D. Trimming removed 7 bases at V and 2 bases at J, with 8 bases between. This CDR3 has 11 residues. Germline V gives CDR1 DFQATT, CDR2 SNEGSKA (reference sequence). CDR3 protein: CSGEANYGYTF. The CDR3 DNA is TGCAGTGGAGAGGCGAACTATGGCTACACCTTC.

This rearrangement joins TRBV19 to TRBJ2-6; tentative D call: TRBD2 (6 bases). Germline V gene sequence: CDR1 LNHDA, CDR2 SQIVND (reference sequence). V was clipped by 3 bases and J by 4 bases, with 13 bases between them. The CDR3 is made up of 16 amino acids. The CDR3 is CASSILGGSGANVLTF. The CDR3 coding sequence is TGTGCCAGTAGTATTTTGGGGGGTTCCGGGGCCAACGTCCTGACTTTC.

This chain joins TRBV28 and TRBJ2-3; 7 bases line up with TRBD2. V lost 4 bases to trimming and J lost 9 bases; unmatched junction nucleotides: 1. This CDR3 region has 11 residues. Germline V gene sequence: CDR1 MDHEN, CDR2 SYDVKM. The CDR3 region has the DNA TGTGCCAGCAGTTGGGGGGGGACGCAGTATTTT. This sequence encodes CASSWGGTQYF.

This rearrangement joins TRBV11-3 to TRBJ2-1; 10 bases map to TRBD2. Unmatched junction bases numbered 11, after V lost 3 bases and J lost 3 bases. Germline CDR1 SGHNT, CDR2 YENEEA. The CDR3 runs 18 residues. CDR3 nucleotide sequence: TGTGCCAGCAGCTTTACAGCCCTAGCGGGAGTTAGCTACAATGAGCAGTTCTTC. This sequence encodes CASSFTALAGVSYNEQFF.

This clone is a singleton in its sample. The chain joins TRBV11-2 to TRBJ2-3; 7 nucleotides align to TRBD2. The CDR3 totals 16 residues. Looked up from germline, CDR1 is SGHAT and CDR2 is FQNNGV. The V segment lost 3 bases and the J segment 0 bases; nucleotides outside the gene matches: 6. The CDR3 loop is CASSFASGFSTDTQYF. In DNA form, the CDR3 reads TGTGCCAGCAGCTTCGCTAGCGGCTTTAGCACAGATACGCAGTATTTT. Supplemented by reference TRBV11-2 and TRBJ2-3, the full variable domain reads EAGVAQSPRYKIIEKRQSVAFWCNPISGHATLYWYQQILGQGPKLLIQFQNNGVVDDSQLPKDRFSAERLKGVDSTLKIQPAKLEDSAVYLCASSFASGFSTDTQYFGPGTRLTVL.

V usage is TRBV11-2 and J usage is TRBJ1-1; no firm D call. Trimming took 5 bases from V and 7 from J, leaving 20 bases between them. The CDR3 length is 15 residues. The germline V gene encodes CDR1 SGHAT and CDR2 FQNNGV. This CDR3 reads CASSRPGRDDNEAFF. The CDR3 bases are TGTGCCAGCAGCCGTCCGGGGAGAGACGATAATGAAGCTTTCTTT.

V gene TRBV5-4 combines with J gene TRBJ1-2; D unresolved. The V gene lost 0 bases and the J gene lost 0 bases, with 6 bases spanning the gap. The CDR3 sequence is 14 residues long. Germline loops: CDR1 SGHNT, CDR2 YYREEE (reference sequence). This chain's CDR3 is CASSLVHTNYGYTF. In nucleotides, the CDR3 is TGTGCCAGCAGCTTGGTGCACACTAACTATGGCTACACCTTC.

The chain joins TRBV6-6 to TRBJ2-7, with D tentatively TRBD1 (5 bases). Per germline, CDR1 MNHNY and CDR2 SVGAGI (reference sequence). The V end lost 2 bases, the J end lost 6 bases, and 11 bases lay between the germline ends. This CDR3 has 13 residues. CDR3 residues: CASSYGKGSEQYF. In DNA, the CDR3 is TGTGCCAGCAGTTACGGAAAGGGGTCCGAGCAGTACTTC.

The chain links TRBV21-1 to TRBJ1-6; TRBD1, the table's D call, lacks a check against the DNA. TRBV21-1 is designated a pseudogene. This CDR3 spans 15 amino acids. The chain's CDR3 is CASEGTASYNSPLHF. The CDR3, as DNA: TGTGCCAGCGAAGGGACAGCGAGCTATAATTCACCCCTCCACTTT.

This clone was detected only a few times. This chain joins TRBV12-5 and TRBJ2-1; perhaps TRBD2 as D (6 bases). V was trimmed by 3 bases and J by 6 bases, leaving 12 bases between them. Germline assignment: CDR1 LGHNT and CDR2 FRNRAP. This CDR3 has 14 amino acids. CDR3 bases: TGTGCTAGTGGTTTCTCCGGGAGCAGCAATGAGCAGTTCTTC. The encoded protein is CASGFSGSSNEQFF. Together with reference TRBV12-5 and TRBJ2-1, the CDR3 gives the full variable domain: DARVTQTPRHKVTEMGQEVTMRCQPILGHNTVFWYRQTMMQGLELLAYFRNRAPLDDSGMPKDRFSAEMPDATLATLKIQPSEPRDSAVYFCASGFSGSSNEQFFGPGTRLTVL.

V usage is TRBV10-2 and J usage is TRBJ2-7; 10 nucleotides align to TRBD2. Germline loops: CDR1 WSHSY, CDR2 SAAADI. J gave up 2 bases and V 10 bases, and 11 bases lay outside the gene matches. The CDR3 has 15 residues. As DNA, the CDR3 is TGCGCCACCACAAATATAGCGGGAGGAGCCTACGAGCAGTACTTC. The encoded protein is CATTNIAGGAYEQYF.

The chain joins TRBV7-2 to TRBJ2-3; 7 nucleotides agree with TRBD1. V dropped 1 base and J dropped 5; count of bases not matched to a gene: 3. The CDR3 runs 14 residues. Germline assignment: CDR1 SGHTA and CDR2 FQGNSA. The CDR3 nucleotides read TGTGCCAGCAGCTTAGGGGGACAGAGAGATACGCAGTATTTT. Its protein is CASSLGGQRDTQYF.

The chain couples TRBV9 to TRBJ2-2; 8 bases match TRBD2. In germline, CDR1 is SGDLS, CDR2 YYNGEE. The trim removed 4 bases at V and 0 bases at J, leaving 2 bases unmatched. The CDR3 loop spans 15 amino acids. This CDR3 reads CASSLSGANTGELFF. Written as DNA, the CDR3 is TGTGCCAGCAGCCTTAGCGGGGCGAACACCGGGGAGCTGTTTTTT.

This chain joins TRBV7-9 and TRBJ1-1; 9 bases agree with TRBD1. The V and J ends lost 1 base and 5 bases, in that order; junction bases with no gene match: 5. Germline V gene data show CDR1 as SEHNR and CDR2 as FQNEAQ (reference sequence). The CDR3 extends over 15 amino acids. The CDR3 protein is CASSLGQGGRTEAFF. The CDR3 DNA reads as TGTGCCAGCAGCTTAGGACAGGGGGGGAGGACTGAAGCTTTCTTT.

This chain joins TRBV2 and TRBJ2-1; 7 nucleotides agree with TRBD2. Losses at the gene ends were 5 bases for V and 6 bases for J; bases not matched to a gene: 13. The CDR3 consists of 16 residues. The V gene's germline CDR1 is SNHLY and CDR2 FYNNEI. DNA of the CDR3: TGTGCCAGCAGTACCGCTAGCGGATCTCTCGGCAATGAGCAGTTCTTC. Its protein product is CASSTASGSLGNEQFF. Together with reference TRBV2 and TRBJ2-1, the CDR3 gives the full variable domain: EPEVTQTPSHQVTQMGQEVILRCVPISNHLYFYWYRQILGQKVEFLVSFYNNEISEKSEIFDDQFSVERPDGSNFTLKIRSTKLEDSAMYFCASSTASGSLGNEQFFGPGTRLTVL.